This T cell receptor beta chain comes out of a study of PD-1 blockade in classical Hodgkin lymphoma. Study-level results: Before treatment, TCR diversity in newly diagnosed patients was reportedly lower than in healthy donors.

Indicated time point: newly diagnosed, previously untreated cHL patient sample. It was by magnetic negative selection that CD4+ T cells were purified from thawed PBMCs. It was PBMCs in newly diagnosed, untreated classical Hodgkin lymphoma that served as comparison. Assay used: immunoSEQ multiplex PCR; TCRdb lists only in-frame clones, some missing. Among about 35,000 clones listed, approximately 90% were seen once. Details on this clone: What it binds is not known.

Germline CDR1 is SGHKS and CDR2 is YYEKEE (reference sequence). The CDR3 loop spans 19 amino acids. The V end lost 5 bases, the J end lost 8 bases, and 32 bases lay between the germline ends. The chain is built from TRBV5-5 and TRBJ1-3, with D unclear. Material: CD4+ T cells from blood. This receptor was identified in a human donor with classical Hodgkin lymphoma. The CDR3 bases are TGTGCCAGCAGTATGGCCGCAGTCCGCGGGGTCTTAACGGCGGACACCATATATTTT. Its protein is CASSMAAVRGVLTADTIYF.